This TCR beta chain was sequenced for a study of T-cell reconstitution after alpha-beta-depleted transplantation in children. General study results and limits: Alpha-beta T cells present about two months after transplant were reported to originate from several hundred expanded graft clones. From newly produced T cells came most of the T-cell counts and diversity one year after transplant.

The trim removed 6 bases at V and 3 bases at J, leaving 4 bases unmatched. This CDR3 spans 14 amino acids. Germline V gene lookup returns CDR1 LNHDA and CDR2 SQIVND (reference sequence). Preparing the TCRbeta library involved the use of unique molecular identifiers. TCRdb re-called the PCR reads through MiXCR, storing one row per CDR3 protein. In the table there are fewer than 550,000 distinct CDR3 sequences, roughly 11% of which are singletons. As for this clonotype: Its matching antigen is unknown.

The chain joins TRBV19 to TRBJ2-7, with 11 positions matching TRBD2. Sequencing used PBMCs, mostly from graft donor cells, obtained 180 days after TCRalphabeta/CD19-depleted stem cell transplant. This receptor was taken from a female patient aged 2-9 years who had a stem cell transplant for aplastic anemia, so the T cells may come from the graft donor. CDR3 in amino acids: CASRRTSGFYEQYF. In DNA, the CDR3 is TGTGCCAGTAGAAGGACTAGCGGGTTCTACGAGCAGTACTTC.